Described below is a single T cell receptor beta chain sequence and its context. The J segment lost 2 bases and the V segment lost 3 bases, leaving 13 bases of the junction unmatched. The CDR3 has 18 amino acids. CDR1 and CDR2 from the germline V gene are KGHDR and SFDVKD. Assay used: immunoSEQ multiplex PCR; TCRdb lists only in-frame clones, some missing. Among around 300,000 clones listed, 86% were seen once. This sample is drawn from a study of blood T cell repertoires in COVID-19. The sample consisted of peripheral blood. J is TRBJ2-5 and V is TRBV24-1, with 8 nucleotides matching TRBD2. The origin of this receptor is a woman aged 70-85 years with COVID-19, enrolled during active disease. CDR3 protein: CATSDTKGGAGVQETQYF. CDR3 sequence (DNA): TGTGCCACCAGTGATACAAAAGGGGGAGCGGGGGTACAAGAGACCCAGTACTTC.